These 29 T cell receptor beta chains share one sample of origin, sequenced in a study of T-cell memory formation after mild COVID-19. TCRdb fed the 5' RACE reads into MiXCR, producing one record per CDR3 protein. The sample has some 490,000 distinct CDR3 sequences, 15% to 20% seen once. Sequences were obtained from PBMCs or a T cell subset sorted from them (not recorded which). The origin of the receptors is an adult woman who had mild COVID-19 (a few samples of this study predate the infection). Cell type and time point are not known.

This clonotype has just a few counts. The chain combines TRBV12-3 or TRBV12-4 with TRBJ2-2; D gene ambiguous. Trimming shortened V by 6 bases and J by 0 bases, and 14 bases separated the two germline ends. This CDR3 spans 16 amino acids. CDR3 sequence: CASSPPQTTNTGELFF. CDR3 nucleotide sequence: TGTGCCAGCAGCCCCCCCCAGACGACGAACACCGGGGAGCTGTTTTTT.

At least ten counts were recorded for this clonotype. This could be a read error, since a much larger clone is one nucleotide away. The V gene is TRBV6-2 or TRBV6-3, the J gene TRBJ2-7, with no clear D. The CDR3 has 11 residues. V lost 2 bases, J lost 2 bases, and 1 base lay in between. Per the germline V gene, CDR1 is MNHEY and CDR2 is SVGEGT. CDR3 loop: CASSYAYEQYF. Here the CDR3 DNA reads TGTGCCAGCAGTTACGCCTACGAGCAGTACTTC.

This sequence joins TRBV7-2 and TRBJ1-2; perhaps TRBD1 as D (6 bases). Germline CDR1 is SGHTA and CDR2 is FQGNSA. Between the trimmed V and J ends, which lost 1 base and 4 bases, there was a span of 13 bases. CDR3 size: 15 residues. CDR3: CASSLGGAQAYGYTF. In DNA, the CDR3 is TGTGCCAGCAGCTTAGGGGGGGCCCAAGCCTATGGCTACACCTTC.

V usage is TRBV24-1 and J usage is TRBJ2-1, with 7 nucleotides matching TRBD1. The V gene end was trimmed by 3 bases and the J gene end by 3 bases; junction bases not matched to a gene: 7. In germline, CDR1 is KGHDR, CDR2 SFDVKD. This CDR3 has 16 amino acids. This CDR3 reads CATSDEGAGDYNEQFF. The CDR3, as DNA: TGTGCCACCAGTGATGAGGGGGCAGGGGACTACAATGAGCAGTTCTTC.

CDR3: CASSKGEEQFF. CDR3 nucleotides: TGTGCCAGCAGTAAAGGGGAGGAGCAGTTCTTC. The rearrangement uses TRBV12-3 or TRBV12-4 and TRBJ2-1, with D tentatively TRBD1 or TRBD2 (5 bases each). The CDR3 has 11 residues. Trimming removed 5 bases at V and 10 bases at J, with 9 bases between.

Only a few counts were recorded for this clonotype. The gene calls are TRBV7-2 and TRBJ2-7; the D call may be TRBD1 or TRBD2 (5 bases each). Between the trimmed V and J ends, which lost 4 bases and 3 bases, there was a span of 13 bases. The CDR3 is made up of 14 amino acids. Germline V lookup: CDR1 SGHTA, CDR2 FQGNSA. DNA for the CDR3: TGTGCCAGCAGCTATCGGGGACCCTTCTACGAGCAGTACTTC. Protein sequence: CASSYRGPFYEQYF.

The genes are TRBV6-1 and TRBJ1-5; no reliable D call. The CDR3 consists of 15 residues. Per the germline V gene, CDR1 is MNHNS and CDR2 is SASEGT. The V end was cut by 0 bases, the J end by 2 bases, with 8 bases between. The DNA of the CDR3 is TGTGCCAGCAGTGAAGCGGGATTCGGCAATCAGCCCCAGCATTTT. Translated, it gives CASSEAGFGNQPQHF.

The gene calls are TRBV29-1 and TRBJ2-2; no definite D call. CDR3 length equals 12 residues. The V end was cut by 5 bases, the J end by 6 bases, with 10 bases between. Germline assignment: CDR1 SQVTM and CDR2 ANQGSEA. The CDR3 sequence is CSVSKGSGELFF. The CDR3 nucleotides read TGCAGCGTTAGTAAGGGTTCCGGGGAGCTGTTTTTT.

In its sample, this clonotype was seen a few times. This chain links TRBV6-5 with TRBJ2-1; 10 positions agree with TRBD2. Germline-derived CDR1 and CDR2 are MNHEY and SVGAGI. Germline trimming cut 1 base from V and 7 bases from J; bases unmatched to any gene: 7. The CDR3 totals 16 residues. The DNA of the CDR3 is TGTGCCAGCAGTTACTTCCCTAGCGGGAGAGGTAATGAGCAGTTCTTC. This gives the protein CASSYFPSGRGNEQFF.

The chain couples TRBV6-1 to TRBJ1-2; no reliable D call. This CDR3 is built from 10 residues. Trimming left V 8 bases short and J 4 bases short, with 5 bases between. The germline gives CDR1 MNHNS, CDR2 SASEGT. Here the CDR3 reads CASRRYGYTF. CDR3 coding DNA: TGTGCCAGCCGACGCTATGGCTACACCTTC.

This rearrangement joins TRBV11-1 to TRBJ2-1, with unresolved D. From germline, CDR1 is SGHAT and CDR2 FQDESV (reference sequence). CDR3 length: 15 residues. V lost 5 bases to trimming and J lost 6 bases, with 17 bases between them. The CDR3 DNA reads TGTGCCAGCAGCCCCGGCTACGGTTCGGGCAATGAGCAGTTCTTC. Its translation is CASSPGYGSGNEQFF. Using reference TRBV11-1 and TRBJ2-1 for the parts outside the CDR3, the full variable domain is EAEVAQSPRYKITEKSQAVAFWCDPISGHATLYWYRQILGQGPELLVQFQDESVVDDSQLPKDRFSAERLKGVDSTLKIQPAELGDSAMYLCASSPGYGSGNEQFFGPGTRLTVL.

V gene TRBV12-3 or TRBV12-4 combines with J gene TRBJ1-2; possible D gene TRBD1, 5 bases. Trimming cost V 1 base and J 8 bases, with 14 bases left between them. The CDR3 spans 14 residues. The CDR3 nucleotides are TGTGCCAGCAGTTTAGGTGCAGGGCTGAGAGGCTACACCTTC. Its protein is CASSLGAGLRGYTF.

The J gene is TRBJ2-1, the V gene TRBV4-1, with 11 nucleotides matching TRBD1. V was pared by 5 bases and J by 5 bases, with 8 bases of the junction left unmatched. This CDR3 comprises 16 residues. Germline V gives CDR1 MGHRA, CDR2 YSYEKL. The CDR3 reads CASSKGQGAPHNEQFF. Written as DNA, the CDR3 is TGCGCCAGCAGCAAAGGACAGGGGGCTCCCCACAATGAGCAGTTCTTC.

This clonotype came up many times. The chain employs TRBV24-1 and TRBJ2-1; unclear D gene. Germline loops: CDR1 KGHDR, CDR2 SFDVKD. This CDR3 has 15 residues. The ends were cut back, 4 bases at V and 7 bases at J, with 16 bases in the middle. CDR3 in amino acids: CATSDPGLKRNEQFF. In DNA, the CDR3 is TGTGCCACCAGTGACCCCGGGTTAAAGAGGAATGAGCAGTTCTTC.

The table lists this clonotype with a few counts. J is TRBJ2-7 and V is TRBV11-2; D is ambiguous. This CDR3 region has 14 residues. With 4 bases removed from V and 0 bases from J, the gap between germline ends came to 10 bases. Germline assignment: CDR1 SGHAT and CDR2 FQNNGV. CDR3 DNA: TGTGCCAGCAGCTATACCCCGAGCTCCTACGAGCAGTACTTC. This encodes CASSYTPSSYEQYF. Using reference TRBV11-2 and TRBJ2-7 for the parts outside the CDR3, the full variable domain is EAGVAQSPRYKIIEKRQSVAFWCNPISGHATLYWYQQILGQGPKLLIQFQNNGVVDDSQLPKDRFSAERLKGVDSTLKIQPAKLEDSAVYLCASSYTPSSYEQYFGPGTRLTVT.

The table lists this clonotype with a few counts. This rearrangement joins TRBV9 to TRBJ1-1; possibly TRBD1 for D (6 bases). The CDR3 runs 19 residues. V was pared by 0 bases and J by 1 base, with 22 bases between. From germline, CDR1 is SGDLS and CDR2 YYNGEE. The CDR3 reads CASSVEGDTLGSGNTEAFF. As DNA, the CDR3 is TGTGCCAGCAGCGTAGAGGGGGACACGCTGGGGTCGGGGAACACTGAAGCTTTCTTT.

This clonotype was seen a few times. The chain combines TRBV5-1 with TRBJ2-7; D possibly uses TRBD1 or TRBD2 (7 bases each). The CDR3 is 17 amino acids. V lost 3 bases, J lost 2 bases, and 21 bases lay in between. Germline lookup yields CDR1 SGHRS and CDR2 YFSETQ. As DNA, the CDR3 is TGCGCCAGCAGCTCGTCGGCAACAGGGGAGGGGCCCTACGAGCAGTACTTC. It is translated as CASSSSATGEGPYEQYF. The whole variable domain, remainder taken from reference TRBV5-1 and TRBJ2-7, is KAGVTQTPRYLIKTRGQQVTLSCSPISGHRSVSWYQQTPGQGLQFLFEYFSETQRNKGNFPGRFSGRQFSNSRSEMNVSTLELGDSALYLCASSSSATGEGPYEQYFGPGTRLTVT.

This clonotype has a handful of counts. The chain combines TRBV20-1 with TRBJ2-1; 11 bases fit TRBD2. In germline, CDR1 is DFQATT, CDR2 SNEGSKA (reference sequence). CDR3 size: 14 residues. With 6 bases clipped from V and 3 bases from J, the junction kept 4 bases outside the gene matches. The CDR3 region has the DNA TGCAGTGCCCCGGGACTAGCGGTCTACAATGAGCAGTTCTTC. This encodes CSAPGLAVYNEQFF.

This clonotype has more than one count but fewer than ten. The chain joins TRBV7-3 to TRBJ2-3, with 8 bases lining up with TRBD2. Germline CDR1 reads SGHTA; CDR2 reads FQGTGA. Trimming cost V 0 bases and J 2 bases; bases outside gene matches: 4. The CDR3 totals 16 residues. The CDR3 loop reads CASSLTPGLDTDTQYF. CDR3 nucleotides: TGTGCCAGCAGCTTAACCCCGGGACTAGACACAGATACGCAGTATTTT.

The CDR3 nucleotides are TGCAGCGTTGACCGGGGCGGCGGCACCGGGGAGCTGTTTTTT. Translating it yields CSVDRGGGTGELFF. V and J are TRBV29-1 and TRBJ2-2, with D possibly called TRBD1 or TRBD2 (5 bases each). The germline gives CDR1 SQVTM, CDR2 ANQGSEA. This CDR3 has 14 residues. The V end was cut by 3 bases, the J end by 4 bases, with 12 bases between.

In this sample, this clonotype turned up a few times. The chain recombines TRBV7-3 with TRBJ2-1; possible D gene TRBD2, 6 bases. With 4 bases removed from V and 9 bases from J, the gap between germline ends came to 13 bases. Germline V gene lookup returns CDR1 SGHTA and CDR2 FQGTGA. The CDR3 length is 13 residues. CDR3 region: CASSSGLQREQFF. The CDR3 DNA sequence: TGTGCCAGCAGCTCGGGACTGCAACGTGAGCAGTTCTTC.

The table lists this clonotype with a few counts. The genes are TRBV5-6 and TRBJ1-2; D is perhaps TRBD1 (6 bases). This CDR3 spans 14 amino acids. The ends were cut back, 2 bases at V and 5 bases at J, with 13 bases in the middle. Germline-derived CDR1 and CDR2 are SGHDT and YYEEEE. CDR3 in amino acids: CASSLQDQGYGYTF. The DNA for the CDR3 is TGTGCCAGCAGCTTACAGGACCAGGGGTATGGCTACACCTTC.

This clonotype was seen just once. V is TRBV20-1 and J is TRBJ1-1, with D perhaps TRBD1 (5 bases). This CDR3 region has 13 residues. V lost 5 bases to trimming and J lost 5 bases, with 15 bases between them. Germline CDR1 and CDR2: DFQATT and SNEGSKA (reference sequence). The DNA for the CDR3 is TGCAGTGCTCCGGAGGCGGGGGGGACTGAAGCTTTCTTT. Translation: CSAPEAGGTEAFF.

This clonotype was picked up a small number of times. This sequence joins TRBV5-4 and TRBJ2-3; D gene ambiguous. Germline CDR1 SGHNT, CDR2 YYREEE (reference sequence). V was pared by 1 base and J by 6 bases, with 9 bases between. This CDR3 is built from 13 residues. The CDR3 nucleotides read TGTGCCAGCAGCTTGACATTCGCGGATACGCAGTATTTT. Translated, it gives CASSLTFADTQYF.

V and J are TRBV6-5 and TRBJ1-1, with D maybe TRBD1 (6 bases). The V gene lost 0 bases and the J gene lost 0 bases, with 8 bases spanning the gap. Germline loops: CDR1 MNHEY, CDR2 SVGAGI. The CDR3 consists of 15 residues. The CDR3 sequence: CASSYSGAMNTEAFF. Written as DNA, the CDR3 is TGTGCCAGCAGTTACTCGGGGGCCATGAACACTGAAGCTTTCTTT.

CDR3 bases: TGTGCCAGCAGCTTAGTGGCTAGCGGCTCCTACGAGCAGTACTTC. Translated: CASSLVASGSYEQYF. The J gene is TRBJ2-7, the V gene TRBV7-2; 7 nucleotides align to TRBD2. Germline V gene lookup returns CDR1 SGHTA and CDR2 FQGNSA. The length of the CDR3 is 15 residues. The trim removed 1 base at V and 0 bases at J, leaving 3 bases unmatched.

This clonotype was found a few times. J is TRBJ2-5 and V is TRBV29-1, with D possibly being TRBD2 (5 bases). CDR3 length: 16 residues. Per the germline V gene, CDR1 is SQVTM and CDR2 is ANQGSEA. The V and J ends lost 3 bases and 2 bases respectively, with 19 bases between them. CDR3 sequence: CSVDSLGEGRQETQYF. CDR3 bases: TGCAGCGTTGACTCTCTAGGCGAAGGGAGACAAGAGACCCAGTACTTC.

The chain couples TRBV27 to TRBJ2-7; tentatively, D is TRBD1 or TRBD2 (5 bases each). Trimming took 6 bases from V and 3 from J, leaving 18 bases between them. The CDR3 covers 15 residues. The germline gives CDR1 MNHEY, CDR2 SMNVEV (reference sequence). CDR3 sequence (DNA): TGTGCCAGCAGCATGACCGGGACGCACAACTACGAGCAGTACTTC. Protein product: CASSMTGTHNYEQYF.

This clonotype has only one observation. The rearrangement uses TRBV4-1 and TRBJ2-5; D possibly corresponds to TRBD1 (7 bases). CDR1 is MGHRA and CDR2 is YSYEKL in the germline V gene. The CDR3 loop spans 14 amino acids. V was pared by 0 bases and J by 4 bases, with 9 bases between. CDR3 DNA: TGCGCCAGCAGCCAAGATCAGGGGGGAGAGACCCAGTACTTC. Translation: CASSQDQGGETQYF.